Reported below is one T cell receptor (beta chain). Its antigen is not known. This was a deep-level run. TCRdb keeps only in-frame clones here, not all; method: immunoSEQ multiplex PCR. The data show some 680,000 clones, 55% to 85% seen once. CD4+ cells yielded CD45RA+ naive and CD45RA-negative memory subsets. In germline, CDR1 is MGHRA, CDR2 YSYEKL. Trimming at V came to 1 base and at J to 1 base, leaving 4 bases not matched to a gene. This CDR3 is built from 17 residues. These data belong to a study of shared clonotypes between healthy human individuals. Broader study findings: Clonotypes which were not shared had lower generation probabilities than clonotypes that all four donors shared. Clonotype sharing levels among donors were expected to vary with sequencing depth.

This sequence originates from a woman in her 30s in good health. Sequences were obtained from memory CD4+ T cells sorted from blood. Subset of the sample: CD45RA-negative fraction. The chain combines TRBV4-1 with TRBJ2-2, with TRBD2 identical over 9 bases. The CDR3 here is CASSQVVSGRNTGELFF. CDR3 bases: TGCGCCAGCAGCCAAGTTGTTAGCGGGAGGAACACCGGGGAGCTGTTTTTT.